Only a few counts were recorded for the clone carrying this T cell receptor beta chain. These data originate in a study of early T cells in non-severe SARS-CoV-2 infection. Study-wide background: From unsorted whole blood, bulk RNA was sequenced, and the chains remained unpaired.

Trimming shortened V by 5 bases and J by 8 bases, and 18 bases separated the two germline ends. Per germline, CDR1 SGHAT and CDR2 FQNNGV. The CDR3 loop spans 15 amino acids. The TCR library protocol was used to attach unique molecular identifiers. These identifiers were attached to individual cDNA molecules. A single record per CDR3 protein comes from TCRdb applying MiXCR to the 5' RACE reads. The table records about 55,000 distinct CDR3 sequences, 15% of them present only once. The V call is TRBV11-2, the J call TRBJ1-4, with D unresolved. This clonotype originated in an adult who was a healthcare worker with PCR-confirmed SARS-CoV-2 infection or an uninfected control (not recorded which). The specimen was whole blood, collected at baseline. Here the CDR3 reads CASSLSPLGVEKLFF. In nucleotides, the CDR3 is TGTGCCAGCAGCCTTAGTCCTCTAGGAGTGGAAAAACTGTTTTTT.